This entry lists 15 T cell receptor beta chains sequenced from one sample in a study of shared clonotypes between healthy human individuals. Measured with immunoSEQ multiplex PCR; TCRdb has only the in-frame clones, and not every one. The sample lists 850,000 to 1,200,000 clones, about 75% occurring once. Sequences were obtained from memory CD4+ T cells sorted from blood. As to subset: CD45RA-negative fraction. These receptors all come from a man between 18 and 35 years old in good health.

This sequence joins TRBV6-6 and TRBJ1-2; D is undetermined. With 6 bases removed from V and 6 bases from J, the gap between germline ends came to 11 bases. CDR3 length equals 12 residues. CDR1 is MNHNY, CDR2 SVGAGI, per germline (reference sequence). The DNA of the CDR3 is TGTGCCAGCAGCCCCGGACGGGATGGCTACACCTTC. Its translation: CASSPGRDGYTF.

This clone was detected many times. This chain links TRBV18 with TRBJ2-2, with 8 bases lining up with TRBD1. Looked up from germline, CDR1 is KGHSH and CDR2 is LQKENI. The V segment lost 6 bases and the J segment 5 bases; nucleotides outside the gene matches: 8. The CDR3 has 15 residues. CDR3 loop: CASSPGTGATGELFF. The CDR3 nucleotides are TGTGCCAGCTCCCCCGGGACAGGAGCAACCGGGGAGCTGTTTTTT.

This clone has a handful of counts. The genes are TRBV5-6 and TRBJ2-2; D gene unclear. Germline CDR1 is SGHDT and CDR2 is YYEEEE. The CDR3 covers 18 residues. Trimming took 2 bases from V and 1 from J, leaving 18 bases between them. The CDR3: CASSLGWYRWGNTGELFF. For the CDR3, the DNA is TGTGCCAGCAGCTTAGGATGGTACAGATGGGGGAACACCGGGGAGCTGTTTTTT.

This clone was seen a few times. The rearrangement uses TRBV5-6 and TRBJ2-4; tentatively, D is TRBD2 (6 bases). CDR3 size: 19 residues. CDR1 and CDR2 from the germline V gene are SGHDT and YYEEEE. V lost 4 bases to trimming and J lost 0 bases, with 23 bases between them. In DNA form, the CDR3 reads TGTGCCAGCAGCCAGCGAGGCGGGACCTCTTCACTAGCCAAAAACATTCAGTACTTC. Translated: CASSQRGGTSSLAKNIQYF.

The chain links TRBV5-1 to TRBJ2-2, with 8 nucleotides matching TRBD1. CDR1 SGHRS and CDR2 YFSETQ come from the germline V gene. Germline trimming cut 4 bases from V and 0 bases from J; bases unmatched to any gene: 5. This CDR3 contains 16 residues. The CDR3 coding sequence is TGCGCCAGCAGCCCGGTGACAGGGGCGAACACCGGGGAGCTGTTTTTT. This translates into CASSPVTGANTGELFF.

The genes are TRBV4-3 and TRBJ2-7; 8 positions match TRBD1. V shed 3 bases, J shed 2 bases, and the junction held 6 bases outside the gene matches. From germline, CDR1 is LGHNA and CDR2 YSLEER. The CDR3 consists of 15 residues. Here the CDR3 reads CASSQGWTGPYEQYF. CDR3 nucleotides: TGCGCCAGCAGCCAGGGGTGGACAGGGCCCTACGAGCAGTACTTC.

Worth noting for this clone: The sample contains more than one DNA sequence encoding this CDR3. The chain combines TRBV5-1 with TRBJ1-6, with D perhaps TRBD1 (5 bases). The germline CDR1 and CDR2 sequences are SGHRS and YFSETQ. The CDR3 runs 13 residues. Trimming took 4 bases from V and 7 from J, leaving 9 bases between them. The CDR3 nucleotides are TGCGCCAGCAGCGGGACCGGGAATTCACCCCTCCACTTT. Its protein is CASSGTGNSPLHF.

The V and J genes are TRBV16 and TRBJ1-2, with D hard to call. The CDR3 runs to 20 residues. V was cut by 3 bases and J by 4 bases, with 30 bases left in between. CDR1 is KGHSY and CDR2 is FQNENV in the germline V gene. This CDR3 is CASSHRLGLSAFESTYGYTF. Written as DNA, the CDR3 is TGTGCCAGCAGCCACAGGCTAGGACTTTCCGCCTTTGAGTCCACCTATGGCTACACCTTC. The full variable domain, completed using reference TRBV16 and TRBJ1-2, is GEEVAQTPKHLVRGEGQKAKLYCAPIKGHSYVFWYQQVLKNEFKFLISFQNENVFDETGMPKERFSAKCLPNSPCSLEIQATKLEDSAVYFCASSHRLGLSAFESTYGYTFGSGTRLTVV.

This chain uses TRBV10-3 with TRBJ2-3, with D maybe TRBD1 (7 bases). The V gene lost 2 bases and the J gene lost 14 bases, with 17 bases spanning the gap. CDR3 length equals 13 residues. Germline V lookup: CDR1 ENHRY, CDR2 SYGVKD. DNA for the CDR3: TGTGCCATCAGTGAGCCTGCGGGACAGACCGCGTATTTT. Residues: CAISEPAGQTAYF.

The chain is built from TRBV18 and TRBJ2-1; 13 bases are shared with TRBD2. Looked up from germline, CDR1 is KGHSH and CDR2 is LQKENI. The trim removed 4 bases at V and 8 bases at J, leaving 5 bases unmatched. This CDR3 is 15 amino acids long. This CDR3 is CASSQGLAGTDEQFF. CDR3 DNA: TGTGCCAGCTCACAGGGACTAGCGGGAACCGATGAGCAGTTCTTC.

This chain uses TRBV6-6 with TRBJ2-1; no clear D. This CDR3 comprises 10 residues. Deletions cut 5 bases from V and 9 bases from J, with 5 bases between. In germline, CDR1 is MNHNY, CDR2 SVGAGI (reference sequence). CDR3 protein: CASSRFEQFF. In DNA form, the CDR3 reads TGTGCCAGCAGTAGATTTGAGCAGTTCTTC.

A remark on this clone: Additional DNA sequences in this sample encode the identical CDR3. The V and J genes are TRBV20-1 and TRBJ2-5; D ambiguous. V dropped 1 base and J dropped 1 base, with 1 base sitting between them. The CDR3 covers 11 residues. Germline loops: CDR1 DFQATT, CDR2 SNEGSKA (reference sequence). The DNA of the CDR3 is TGCAGTGCTAGAGTCCAAGAGACCCAGTACTTC. The encoded protein is CSARVQETQYF.

This clone turned up a few times. V is TRBV25-1 and J is TRBJ2-2; TRBD1 or TRBD2 may be the D gene (5 bases each). The V gene lost 4 bases and the J gene lost 5 bases, with 14 bases spanning the gap. This CDR3 contains 15 residues. Germline CDR1 is MGHDK and CDR2 is SYGVNS. In nucleotides, the CDR3 is TGTGCCAGCAGTGGACACGGGACGGGGACCGGGGAGCTGTTTTTT. Translated, it gives CASSGHGTGTGELFF.

This chain joins TRBV6-1 and TRBJ2-5; the D is unclear. V was shortened by 10 bases and J by 2 bases, with 17 bases between the two germline ends. This CDR3 contains 14 residues. Germline loops: CDR1 MNHNS, CDR2 SASEGT. CDR3 in DNA: TGTGCCACCACCTCGGGCCCCATTCAAGAGACCCAGTACTTC. Protein: CATTSGPIQETQYF.

The chain couples TRBV2 to TRBJ2-7; 9 bases match TRBD1. Germline CDR1 is SNHLY and CDR2 is FYNNEI. The V segment lost 7 bases and the J segment 2 bases; nucleotides outside the gene matches: 6. The CDR3 covers 14 residues. This CDR3 is CASKGQGPTYEQYF. In DNA, the CDR3 is TGTGCCAGCAAAGGACAGGGGCCCACCTACGAGCAGTACTTC.